Presented here are 20 T cell receptor beta chains from one specimen sequenced in a study of blood T cell repertoires in COVID-19. Clones were sequenced by immunoSEQ multiplex PCR, and TCRdb holds only the in-frame ones, with some missing. The sample includes almost 350,000 clones, about 90% seen only once; the top ten take over 1%. Sequencing was carried out using PBMCs or T cells enriched from blood (not recorded which). Receptor source: a woman in her twenties or thirties who had been exposed to COVID-19.

The chain uses TRBV28 and TRBJ2-5; weak D call: TRBD2 (6 bases). CDR1 is MDHEN, CDR2 SYDVKM, per germline. CDR3 size: 14 residues. V lost 5 bases and J 5 bases, leaving 15 bases between the germline ends. The CDR3 loop is CASSNRDFLETQYF. The CDR3 DNA is TGTGCCAGCAGTAACCGGGACTTTTTGGAGACCCAGTACTTC.

CDR3 region: CASTLDRVGNEQFF. In DNA form, the CDR3 reads TGTGCCAGTACCCTGGACAGGGTGGGCAATGAGCAGTTCTTC. The chain has TRBV19 and TRBJ2-1; 8 bases align to TRBD1. The CDR3 consists of 14 residues. V lost 7 bases, J lost 6 bases, and 8 bases stayed unmatched. CDR1 is LNHDA, CDR2 SQIVND, per germline (reference sequence).

This chain joins TRBV10-1 and TRBJ1-3, with no clear D. The CDR3 runs to 14 residues. CDR1 and CDR2 from the germline V gene are WNHNN and SYGVQD (reference sequence). V was trimmed by 0 bases and J by 3 bases, leaving 6 bases between them. The CDR3 here is CASSESRDGNTIYF. CDR3 bases: TGCGCCAGCAGTGAGTCTCGGGATGGAAACACCATATATTTT.

The V and J genes are TRBV29-1 and TRBJ2-1; unclear D gene. This CDR3 is 18 amino acids long. Germline-derived CDR1 and CDR2 are SQVTM and ANQGSEA. Trimming removed 5 bases from V and 2 bases from J, with 25 bases in between. The CDR3, as DNA: TGCAGCGTTCGTCTACCCGACATAAGATTCTTTACCTACAATGAGCAGTTCTTC. Translating it yields CSVRLPDIRFFTYNEQFF.

V and J are TRBV28 and TRBJ1-4; tentatively, D is TRBD1 (5 bases). Trimming took off 6 bases at V and 0 bases at J, with 17 bases between the two ends. The germline V gene encodes CDR1 MDHEN and CDR2 SYDVKM. This CDR3 is built from 17 residues. CDR3 sequence reads: CASSLDPLGPTNEKLFF. The CDR3 DNA sequence: TGTGCCAGCAGCTTAGACCCGCTGGGGCCAACTAATGAAAAACTGTTTTTT.

The chain carries TRBV11-3 and TRBJ2-1; weak D call: TRBD1 (7 bases). Germline-derived CDR1 and CDR2 are SGHNT and YENEEA. The V and J ends lost 4 bases and 7 bases respectively, with 11 bases between them. The CDR3 is made up of 13 amino acids. The CDR3 DNA is TGTGCCAGCAGCTCCAGGGGGGAGAATGAGCAGTTCTTC. Residues: CASSSRGENEQFF.

J is TRBJ1-2 and V is TRBV12-3 or TRBV12-4; 9 bases map to TRBD1. The CDR3 contains 12 residues. The J segment lost 7 bases and the V segment lost 6 bases, leaving 3 bases of the junction unmatched. The CDR3 spells CASRMDRGGYTF. In DNA, the CDR3 is TGTGCCAGCAGGATGGACAGGGGTGGCTACACCTTC.

The J gene is TRBJ2-1, the V gene TRBV30; 9 bases match TRBD2. With 0 bases clipped from V and 15 bases from J, the junction kept 9 bases outside the gene matches. The CDR3 length is 13 residues. Germline V lookup: CDR1 GTSNPN, CDR2 SVGIG (reference sequence). CDR3 protein: CAWSVNSGSSPFF. The DNA of the CDR3 is TGTGCCTGGAGTGTTAATAGCGGGAGCAGTCCGTTCTTC.

This chain uses TRBV18 with TRBJ2-7; TRBD1 aligns across 9 bases. The CDR3 runs to 23 residues. From germline, CDR1 is KGHSH and CDR2 LQKENI. With V trimmed by 2 bases and J by 7 bases, 33 bases remained unmatched. The CDR3 nucleotides read TGTGCCAGCTCACCAATGAGCAATCCCGCCGCTGGCGATAGGGACAGGGCCGTATGGGAGCAGTACTTC. This codes for CASSPMSNPAAGDRDRAVWEQYF. Drawing the rest from reference TRBV18 and TRBJ2-7, the complete variable domain is NAGVMQNPRHLVRRRGQEARLRCSPMKGHSHVYWYRQLPEEGLKFMVYLQKENIIDESGMPKERFSAEFPKEGPSILRIQQVVRGDSAAYFCASSPMSNPAAGDRDRAVWEQYFGPGTRLTVT.

The chain combines TRBV6-5 with TRBJ1-5; D gene unclear. Germline V gene lookup returns CDR1 MNHEY and CDR2 SVGAGI. Deletions cut 7 bases from V and 4 bases from J, with 11 bases between. The CDR3 totals 13 residues. CDR3 loop: CASKLRENQPQHF. For the CDR3, the DNA is TGTGCCAGCAAATTGAGGGAGAATCAGCCCCAGCATTTT.

The rearrangement joins TRBV5-1 to TRBJ2-7; a weak D match, TRBD2 (6 bases). V was trimmed by 4 bases and J by 2 bases, leaving 16 bases between them. The germline V gene has CDR1 SGHRS and CDR2 YFSETQ. The CDR3 consists of 15 residues. CDR3 sequence: CASSETGTGTYEQYF. The CDR3 region has the DNA TGCGCCAGCAGCGAAACCGGGACTGGGACCTACGAGCAGTACTTC.

The gene calls are TRBV30 and TRBJ1-4; D is unresolved. V was clipped by 3 bases and J by 7 bases, with 9 bases between them. The germline V gene encodes CDR1 GTSNPN and CDR2 SVGIG (reference sequence). The CDR3 is 12 amino acids. CDR3 DNA: TGTGCCTGGAGGGTAGATGGTGAAAAACTGTTTTTT. Its protein product is CAWRVDGEKLFF.

This rearrangement joins TRBV9 to TRBJ1-5; no reliable D call. Trimming removed 4 bases at V and 0 bases at J, with 8 bases between. Germline V gene data show CDR1 as SGDLS and CDR2 as YYNGEE. The CDR3 length is 14 residues. The CDR3 spells CASSHRDSNQPQHF. For the CDR3, the DNA is TGTGCCAGCAGCCACAGAGATAGCAATCAGCCCCAGCATTTT.

The V and J genes are TRBV28 and TRBJ1-5, with D uncertain. V was pared by 1 base and J by 7 bases, with 17 bases between. CDR3 length: 16 residues. Germline V CDR1 and CDR2: MDHEN, SYDVKM. The CDR3 DNA is TGTGCCAGCAGTTTATCCGAGGCGCGGCCCTACCAGCCCCAGCATTTT. Amino acid sequence: CASSLSEARPYQPQHF.

The chain carries TRBV18 and TRBJ1-2; D call uncertain. V dropped 6 bases and J dropped 0 bases, with 20 bases sitting between them. This CDR3 is 17 amino acids long. The germline V gene encodes CDR1 KGHSH and CDR2 LQKENI. CDR3 residues: CASSSRPRGSANYGYTF. For the CDR3, the DNA is TGTGCCAGCTCGTCCCGCCCACGGGGTTCGGCTAACTATGGCTACACCTTC.

The rearrangement links TRBV5-1 to TRBJ2-1, with TRBD2 as a possible D gene (6 bases). The CDR3 spans 16 residues. Trimming removed 0 bases from V and 2 bases from J, with 12 bases in between. Germline CDR1 is SGHRS and CDR2 is YFSETQ. CDR3 in amino acids: CASSLGSGAAYNEQFF. In DNA, the CDR3 is TGCGCCAGCAGCTTGGGTTCGGGAGCCGCCTACAATGAGCAGTTCTTC.

The chain has TRBV19 and TRBJ1-1; perhaps TRBD1 as D (5 bases). There are 13 residues in the CDR3. Trimming removed 3 bases from V and 8 bases from J, with 13 bases in between. Per germline, CDR1 LNHDA and CDR2 SQIVND (reference sequence). This CDR3 is CASSMGGAWEAFF. The CDR3 region has the DNA TGTGCCAGTAGTATGGGCGGGGCCTGGGAAGCTTTCTTT. Supplemented by reference TRBV19 and TRBJ1-1, the full variable domain reads DGGITQSPKYLFRKEGQNVTLSCEQNLNHDAMYWYRQDPGQGLRLIYYSQIVNDFQKGDIAEGYSVSREKKESFPLTVTSAQKNPTAFYLCASSMGGAWEAFFGQGTRLTVV.

The genes are TRBV29-1 and TRBJ2-7, with D possibly TRBD2 on 6 matching bases. V lost 2 bases, J lost 4 bases, and 12 bases lay in between. The CDR3 contains 13 residues. The V gene's germline CDR1 is SQVTM and CDR2 ANQGSEA. The CDR3 DNA reads TGCAGCGTTGAATCGGGGACTCCTTACGAGCAGTACTTC. Its protein product is CSVESGTPYEQYF.

This rearrangement joins TRBV28 to TRBJ1-5, with 9 bases matching TRBD1. CDR1 and CDR2 from the germline V gene are MDHEN and SYDVKM. With V trimmed by 5 bases and J by 0 bases, 8 bases remained unmatched. The CDR3 length is 17 residues. For the CDR3, the DNA is TGTGCCAGCAGTCCCGGACAGGGGACCCTTAGCAATCAGCCCCAGCATTTT. Its protein is CASSPGQGTLSNQPQHF.

This chain joins TRBV5-1 and TRBJ2-7, with 9 positions matching TRBD2. V was pared by 0 bases and J by 2 bases, with 3 bases of the junction left unmatched. Germline CDR1 SGHRS, CDR2 YFSETQ. This CDR3 contains 15 residues. The CDR3 sequence: CASSLGTSVAYEQYF. CDR3 DNA: TGCGCCAGCAGCTTGGGGACTAGCGTCGCCTACGAGCAGTACTTC.